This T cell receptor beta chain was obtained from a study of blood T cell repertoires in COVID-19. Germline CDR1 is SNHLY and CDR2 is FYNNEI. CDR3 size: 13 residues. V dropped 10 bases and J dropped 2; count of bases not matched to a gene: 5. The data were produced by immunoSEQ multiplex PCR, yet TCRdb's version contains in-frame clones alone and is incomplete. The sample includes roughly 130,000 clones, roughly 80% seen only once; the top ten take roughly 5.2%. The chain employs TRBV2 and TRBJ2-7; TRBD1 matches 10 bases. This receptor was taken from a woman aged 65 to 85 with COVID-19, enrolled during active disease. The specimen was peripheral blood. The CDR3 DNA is TGTGCCACCGCCGGGACAGGGGCCTACGAGCAGTACTTC. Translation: CATAGTGAYEQYF.